The 30 T cell receptor beta chains given below trace back to one sample, sequenced in a study of technical replicates of blood from a few donors. Sequencing was performed with immunoSEQ multiplex PCR; in TCRdb, only in-frame clones are kept and a portion is missing. The profile shows 95,000 to 100,000 clones, just over 95% of them singletons. The specimen sequenced was T cells isolated from PBMCs. These receptors all come from a human donor in good health.

The CDR3, as DNA: TGTGCCGCATTGGACAGGGCCACCGGGGAGCTGTTTTTT. Translating it yields CAALDRATGELFF. The genes are TRBV30 and TRBJ2-2; 8 nucleotides align to TRBD1. CDR1 and CDR2 from the germline V gene are GTSNPN and SVGIG (reference sequence). V shed 8 bases and J 4 bases; nucleotides not matched to a gene: 6. The CDR3 is 13 residues long.

J is TRBJ1-1 and V is TRBV19, with 11 bases aligning to TRBD1. Losses at the gene ends were 7 bases for V and 2 bases for J; bases not matched to a gene: 12. Germline V gene lookup returns CDR1 LNHDA and CDR2 SQIVND (reference sequence). The CDR3 spans 17 residues. Here the CDR3 DNA reads TGTGCCAGTACTCGTTGGGGGACAGGGGGACTCAACACTGAAGCTTTCTTT. Amino acid sequence: CASTRWGTGGLNTEAFF. The variable domain in full, with the rest retrieved from reference TRBV19 and TRBJ1-1, is DGGITQSPKYLFRKEGQNVTLSCEQNLNHDAMYWYRQDPGQGLRLIYYSQIVNDFQKGDIAEGYSVSREKKESFPLTVTSAQKNPTAFYLCASTRWGTGGLNTEAFFGQGTRLTVV.

This chain links TRBV6-5 with TRBJ2-3; maybe TRBD1 (6 bases). V lost 0 bases and J lost 4, with 14 bases in between. The CDR3 spans 16 residues. The V gene's germline CDR1 is MNHEY and CDR2 SVGAGI. CDR3 nucleotides: TGTGCCAGCAGTTACTCGAGGGGGAAGGCGGCAGATACGCAGTATTTT. It encodes CASSYSRGKAADTQYF.

The chain recombines TRBV6-1 with TRBJ2-7; D is possibly TRBD1 (6 bases). The germline V and J ends were trimmed by 4 bases and 3 bases, with 19 bases remaining between them. Germline values: CDR1 MNHNS, CDR2 SASEGT. CDR3 length: 16 amino acids. The CDR3 loop is CASSGGNRVKGYEQYF. CDR3 coding DNA: TGTGCCAGCAGTGGAGGGAACAGGGTAAAGGGCTACGAGCAGTACTTC.

This clone was detected only a few times. The CDR3 spells CASSDRGNTEAFF. The CDR3 DNA reads TGTGCCAGCAGCGACAGGGGGAACACTGAAGCTTTCTTT. V and J are TRBV6-1 and TRBJ1-1, with TRBD1 matching over 8 bases. Germline values: CDR1 MNHNS, CDR2 SASEGT. V lost 6 bases and J lost 1; bases outside the gene matches: 1. The CDR3 totals 13 residues.

This chain uses TRBV10-2 with TRBJ1-1; no firm D call. The V gene lost 2 bases and the J gene lost 0 bases, with 7 bases spanning the gap. The germline gives CDR1 WSHSY, CDR2 SAAADI. The CDR3 length is 14 residues. In nucleotides, the CDR3 is TGCGCCAGCAGTGAGAGTCAGGTGAACACTGAAGCTTTCTTT. Protein product: CASSESQVNTEAFF.

V usage is TRBV29-1 and J usage is TRBJ2-5; D unclear. The V gene's germline CDR1 is SQVTM and CDR2 ANQGSEA. This CDR3 is 11 amino acids long. Trimming cost V 4 bases and J 2 bases, with 5 bases left between them. DNA of the CDR3: TGCAGCGTTGGTATTCAAGAGACCCAGTACTTC. Its translation is CSVGIQETQYF.

The V and J genes are TRBV18 and TRBJ1-5, with TRBD1 matching 8 bases. From germline, CDR1 is KGHSH and CDR2 LQKENI. V lost 4 bases, J lost 5 bases, and 7 bases stayed unmatched. The CDR3 covers 15 residues. CDR3 bases: TGTGCCAGCTCACTCGGGACAGGTATAGATCAGCCCCAGCATTTT. It is translated as CASSLGTGIDQPQHF.

The chain joins TRBV30 to TRBJ2-7; 10 bases are shared with TRBD1. Germline V gene sequence: CDR1 GTSNPN, CDR2 SVGIG (reference sequence). The J segment lost 1 base and the V segment lost 7 bases, leaving 4 bases of the junction unmatched. The CDR3 has 13 amino acids. The DNA of the CDR3 is TGTGCCTCGGACAGGGGGACTTCCTACGAGCAGTACTTC. Translated: CASDRGTSYEQYF.

The V call is TRBV4-1, the J call TRBJ2-3, with 9 bases fitting TRBD2. Germline trimming cut 0 bases from V and 7 bases from J; bases unmatched to any gene: 11. The germline gives CDR1 MGHRA, CDR2 YSYEKL. The CDR3 contains 17 residues. The CDR3 DNA reads as TGCGCCAGCAGCCAAGATGCTAGCGGGGCCGTTTTATATACGCAGTATTTT. Translation: CASSQDASGAVLYTQYF.

The rearrangement links TRBV2 to TRBJ1-5; no firm D call. Trimming took 3 bases from V and 3 from J, leaving 12 bases between them. The CDR3 is 15 residues long. In germline, CDR1 is SNHLY, CDR2 FYNNEI. The CDR3 region is CASSEARLDNQPQHF. The CDR3, as DNA: TGTGCCAGCAGTGAGGCCAGACTTGACAATCAGCCCCAGCATTTT.

This clone showed up just a few times. CDR3 coding DNA: TGTGCCAGCAGTTTAACCCGGTCCACAGATACGCAGTATTTT. It codes for CASSLTRSTDTQYF. This chain joins TRBV27 and TRBJ2-3; D is ambiguous. This CDR3 is built from 14 residues. CDR1 and CDR2 (germline): MNHEY, SMNVEV (reference sequence). The V end lost 2 bases, the J end lost 2 bases, and 8 bases lay between the germline ends.

V is TRBV28 and J is TRBJ1-1; 7 bases match TRBD1. V trimming: 2 bases; J trimming: 8 bases; junction bases outside the gene matches: 8. Germline assignment: CDR1 MDHEN and CDR2 SYDVKM. The CDR3 loop spans 14 amino acids. The CDR3 DNA sequence: TGTGCCAGCAGTTTAGGGGACAGTTTTGCGGAAGCTTTCTTT. This encodes CASSLGDSFAEAFF.

The chain combines TRBV7-2 with TRBJ2-7; D unclear. Trimming removed 4 bases at V and 3 bases at J, with 13 bases between. CDR3 length equals 14 residues. The germline V gene has CDR1 SGHTA and CDR2 FQGNSA. CDR3 sequence reads: CASSYRGPGYEQYF. The CDR3 nucleotides read TGTGCCAGCAGCTATCGCGGCCCGGGCTACGAGCAGTACTTC.

The chain couples TRBV11-3 to TRBJ1-6; 9 bases line up with TRBD1. This CDR3 comprises 15 residues. Per the germline V gene, CDR1 is SGHNT and CDR2 is YENEEA. The ends lost 5 bases at V and 8 bases at J; junction bases unmatched: 7. The CDR3 loop is CASSVRDRVDSPLHF. CDR3 DNA: TGTGCCAGCAGCGTCCGGGACAGGGTTGATTCACCCCTCCACTTT.

The V gene is TRBV7-8, the J gene TRBJ2-7; the match to TRBD2 covers 7 bases. Germline V gene lookup returns CDR1 SGHVS and CDR2 FQNEAQ. The J segment lost 2 bases and the V segment lost 3 bases, leaving 19 bases of the junction unmatched. The CDR3 consists of 19 residues. As DNA, the CDR3 is TGTGCCAGCAGCTTGCCTGCGGGGGTTTTAGAGCGGACCCCCTACGAGCAGTACTTC. As protein: CASSLPAGVLERTPYEQYF.

J is TRBJ2-1 and V is TRBV19, with 7 bases aligning to TRBD2. CDR3 length: 15 residues. The junction had 5 bases not matched to a gene; V was cut back by 4 bases and J by 2 bases. Germline values: CDR1 LNHDA, CDR2 SQIVND (reference sequence). The CDR3 loop is CASSRSGIAYNEQFF. The DNA for the CDR3 is TGTGCCAGTAGTAGGAGCGGGATAGCCTACAATGAGCAGTTCTTC.

The chain couples TRBV5-6 to TRBJ1-1, with a tentative D call TRBD1 (5 bases). Trimming shortened V by 3 bases and J by 11 bases, and 11 bases separated the two germline ends. This CDR3 has 11 residues. Per germline, CDR1 SGHDT and CDR2 YYEEEE. The CDR3 region is CASSSSAGAFF. The CDR3 nucleotides are TGTGCCAGCAGCTCGTCCGCAGGGGCTTTCTTT.

The rearrangement uses TRBV5-1 and TRBJ1-2, with D unresolved. The V end lost 0 bases, the J end lost 8 bases, and 8 bases lay between the germline ends. Germline V gene lookup returns CDR1 SGHRS and CDR2 YFSETQ. The CDR3 length is 12 residues. CDR3 sequence reads: CASSLAREGYTF. In DNA form, the CDR3 reads TGCGCCAGCAGCTTGGCCCGGGAAGGCTACACCTTC.

V is TRBV30 and J is TRBJ1-1, with D unclear. Germline loops: CDR1 GTSNPN, CDR2 SVGIG (reference sequence). The CDR3 has 13 amino acids. V was clipped by 3 bases and J by 0 bases, with 8 bases between them. As DNA, the CDR3 is TGTGCCTGGAGCCTATTCATGAACACTGAAGCTTTCTTT. Protein sequence: CAWSLFMNTEAFF.

This chain links TRBV2 with TRBJ2-2; D possibly corresponds to TRBD1 (6 bases). The V end was cut by 2 bases, the J end by 9 bases, with 13 bases between. The CDR3 loop spans 14 amino acids. Germline V gene sequence: CDR1 SNHLY, CDR2 FYNNEI. DNA for the CDR3: TGTGCCAGCAGTGAACGAGGGGGTATCTGGGAGCTGTTTTTT. Protein product: CASSERGGIWELFF.

The chain combines TRBV6-1 with TRBJ1-1; D may be TRBD1 (6 bases). CDR1 MNHNS and CDR2 SASEGT come from the germline V gene. The V end lost 5 bases, the J end lost 8 bases, and 12 bases lay between the germline ends. The CDR3 loop spans 12 amino acids. The CDR3 here is CASSPDSLEAFF. CDR3 in DNA: TGTGCCAGCAGTCCGGACAGCCTGGAAGCTTTCTTT.

This chain joins TRBV28 and TRBJ2-7; tentatively, D is TRBD2 (5 bases). This CDR3 has 17 amino acids. The ends were cut back, 4 bases at V and 4 bases at J, with 23 bases in the middle. Germline V gene lookup returns CDR1 MDHEN and CDR2 SYDVKM. This CDR3 is CASSSPGSPTGPYEQYF. Written as DNA, the CDR3 is TGTGCCAGCAGTTCGCCGGGGTCCCCAACGGGCCCGTACGAGCAGTACTTC.

The genes are TRBV28 and TRBJ2-7; D not certain. Trimming stripped 8 bases from V and 4 bases from J, with 12 bases between. The germline gives CDR1 MDHEN, CDR2 SYDVKM. This CDR3 comprises 12 residues. CDR3 in DNA: TGTGCCAGCGGCATACCAATTTACGAGCAGTACTTC. Amino acid sequence: CASGIPIYEQYF. Looking up the rest from reference TRBV28 and TRBJ2-7 gives the full variable domain: DVKVTQSSRYLVKRTGEKVFLECVQDMDHENMFWYRQDPGLGLRLIYFSYDVKMKEKGDIPEGYSVSREKKERFSLILESASTNQTSMYLCASGIPIYEQYFGPGTRLTVT.

V is TRBV6-1 and J is TRBJ2-7; D might be TRBD2 (5 bases). V lost 4 bases and J lost 6, with 10 bases in between. This CDR3 spans 12 amino acids. Germline V CDR1 and CDR2: MNHNS, SASEGT. The CDR3 is CASSVGLPEQYF. The CDR3 region has the DNA TGTGCCAGCAGTGTCGGACTCCCCGAGCAGTACTTC.

The chain joins TRBV6-6 to TRBJ1-1; 11 nucleotides line up with TRBD1. V shed 8 bases, J shed 1 base, and the junction held 3 bases outside the gene matches. Looked up from germline, CDR1 is MNHNY and CDR2 is SVGAGI (reference sequence). This CDR3 is 14 amino acids long. DNA of the CDR3: TGTGCCAGCCGGACAGGGGGCGAGAACACTGAAGCTTTCTTT. Translation gives CASRTGGENTEAFF.

This chain connects TRBV18 to TRBJ1-2, with 10 bases identical to TRBD1. After removal of 6 bases from V and 4 bases from J, the junction contained 5 bases not matched to a gene. CDR1 KGHSH and CDR2 LQKENI come from the germline V gene. The CDR3 consists of 14 residues. The CDR3 nucleotides read TGTGCCAGCTCCTCCCGGGACAGGGGCTATGGCTACACCTTC. This encodes CASSSRDRGYGYTF. The full variable domain, completed using reference TRBV18 and TRBJ1-2, is NAGVMQNPRHLVRRRGQEARLRCSPMKGHSHVYWYRQLPEEGLKFMVYLQKENIIDESGMPKERFSAEFPKEGPSILRIQQVVRGDSAAYFCASSSRDRGYGYTFGSGTRLTVV.

The chain employs TRBV6-6 and TRBJ1-2, with a possible D match to TRBD1 (6 bases). The CDR3 is 15 amino acids. V lost 5 bases and J lost 8, with 21 bases in between. Per the germline V gene, CDR1 is MNHNY and CDR2 is SVGAGI (reference sequence). CDR3 bases: TGTGCCAGCAGTCCTCAACGGACAGCCCCCTACGGCTACACCTTC. It codes for CASSPQRTAPYGYTF.

The chain uses TRBV7-8 and TRBJ1-2; no definite D call. Trimming cost V 6 bases and J 0 bases, with 29 bases left between them. The germline gives CDR1 SGHVS, CDR2 FQNEAQ. The CDR3 runs to 20 residues. Here the CDR3 reads CASSAERTGFSLGPNYGYTF. DNA of the CDR3: TGTGCCAGCAGTGCCGAACGTACGGGGTTTTCATTAGGTCCTAACTATGGCTACACCTTC.

The V gene is TRBV4-1, the J gene TRBJ2-3, with 7 bases that match TRBD1. CDR1 is MGHRA and CDR2 is YSYEKL in the germline V gene. V was pared by 0 bases and J by 8 bases, with 20 bases of the junction left unmatched. The CDR3 extends over 19 amino acids. This CDR3 is CASSQDLREDRTLGGTQYF. As DNA, the CDR3 is TGCGCCAGCAGCCAAGATCTGAGAGAGGACAGGACCTTAGGGGGTACGCAGTATTTT.